The clone carrying this T cell receptor (beta chain) was seen repeatedly, ten times or more. TCRdb used MiXCR to reprocess the 5' RACE reads, holding one entry per CDR3 protein. This sample carries approximately 70,000 distinct CDR3 sequences, 3.5% to 6% of them seen once, and the ten largest clones take 3% to 4%. This sample is part of a study of early T cells in non-severe SARS-CoV-2 infection. The germline V gene has CDR1 MDHEN and CDR2 SYDVKM. CDR3 size: 14 residues. V lost 2 bases, J lost 2 bases, and 9 bases lay in between. The J gene is TRBJ2-5, the V gene TRBV28; either TRBD1 or TRBD2 may supply D (5 bases each). Material: whole blood, obtained at baseline. The sequence came from an adult who was a healthcare worker with PCR-confirmed SARS-CoV-2 infection or an uninfected control (not recorded which). The donor label of this sample is uncertain. CDR3 sequence reads: CASSLRDGQETQYF. The CDR3 region has the DNA TGTGCCAGCAGTTTACGGGACGGACAAGAGACCCAGTACTTC.